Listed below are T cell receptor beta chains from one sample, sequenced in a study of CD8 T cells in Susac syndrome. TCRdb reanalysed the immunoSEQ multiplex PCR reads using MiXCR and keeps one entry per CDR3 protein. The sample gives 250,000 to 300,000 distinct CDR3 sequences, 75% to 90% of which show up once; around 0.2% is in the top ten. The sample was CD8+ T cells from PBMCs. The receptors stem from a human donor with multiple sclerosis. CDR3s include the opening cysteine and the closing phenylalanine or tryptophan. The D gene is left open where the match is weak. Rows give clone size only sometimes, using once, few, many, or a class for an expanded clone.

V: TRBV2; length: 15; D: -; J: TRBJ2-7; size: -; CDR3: CASSEAVRGPYEQYF; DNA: TGTGCCAGCAGTGAAGCCGTAAGGGGTCCCTACGAGCAGTACTTC
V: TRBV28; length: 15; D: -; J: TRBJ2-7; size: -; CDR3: CASSFRGIRVYEQYF; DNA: TGTGCCAGCAGTTTTCGTGGCATCAGGGTCTACGAGCAGTACTTC
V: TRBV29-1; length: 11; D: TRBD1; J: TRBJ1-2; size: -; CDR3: CSVPQGAGYTF; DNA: TGCAGCGTTCCACAGGGGGCGGGCTACACCTTC
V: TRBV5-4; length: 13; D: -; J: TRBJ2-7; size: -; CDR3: CASSLMPPGEQYF; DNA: TGTGCCAGCAGCTTGATGCCGCCGGGGGAGCAGTACTTC
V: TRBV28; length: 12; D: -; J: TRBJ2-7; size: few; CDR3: CASSFRGYEQYF; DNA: TGTGCCAGCAGTTTTAGAGGATACGAGCAGTACTTC
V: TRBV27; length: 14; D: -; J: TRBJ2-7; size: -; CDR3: CASSLTREQYEQYF; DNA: TGTGCCAGCAGTTTAACTAGGGAGCAGTACGAGCAGTACTTC
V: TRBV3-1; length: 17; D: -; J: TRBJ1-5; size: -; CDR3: CASSQAGGRRSNQPQHF; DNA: TGTGCCAGCAGCCAAGCTGGGGGGCGAAGGAGCAATCAGCCCCAGCATTTT
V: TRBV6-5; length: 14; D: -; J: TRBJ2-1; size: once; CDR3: CASSTGGSFNEQFF; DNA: TGTGCCAGCAGTACGGGCGGCTCTTTCAATGAGCAGTTCTTC
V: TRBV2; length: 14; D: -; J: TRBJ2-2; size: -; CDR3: CASSAYRSTGELFF; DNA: TGTGCCAGCAGTGCTTACAGATCCACCGGGGAGCTGTTTTTT
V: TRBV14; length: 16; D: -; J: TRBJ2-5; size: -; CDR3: CASSQDRERPQGTQYF; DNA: TGTGCCAGCAGCCAAGATCGAGAGAGACCCCAAGGGACCCAGTACTTC
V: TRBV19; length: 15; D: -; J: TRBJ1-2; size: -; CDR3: CASSIEDSGFYGYTF; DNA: TGTGCCAGTAGTATTGAGGACAGCGGATTCTATGGCTACACCTTC
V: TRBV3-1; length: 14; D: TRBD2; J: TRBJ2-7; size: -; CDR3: CASSQRQGGLEQYF; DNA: TGTGCCAGCAGCCAAAGGCAGGGAGGGCTCGAGCAGTACTTC
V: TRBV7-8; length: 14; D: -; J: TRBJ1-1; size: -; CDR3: CASSPLGANTEAFF; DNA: TGTGCCAGCAGCCCTCTGGGGGCGAACACTGAAGCTTTCTTT
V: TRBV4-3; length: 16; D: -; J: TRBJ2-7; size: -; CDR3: CASSQGLGTVTYEQYF; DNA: TGCGCCAGCAGCCAAGGGTTGGGGACGGTAACCTACGAGCAGTACTTC
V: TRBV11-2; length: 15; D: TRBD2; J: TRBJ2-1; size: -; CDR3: CASSLGSSGGNEQFF; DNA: TGTGCCAGCAGCTTAGGATCCAGCGGGGGGAATGAGCAGTTCTTC
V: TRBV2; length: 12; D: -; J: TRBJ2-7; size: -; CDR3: CASILGGDEQYF; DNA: -
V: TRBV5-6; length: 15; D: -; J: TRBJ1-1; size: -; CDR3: CASSLPRGWITEAFF; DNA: TGTGCCAGCAGCTTGCCCCGAGGGTGGATCACTGAAGCTTTCTTT
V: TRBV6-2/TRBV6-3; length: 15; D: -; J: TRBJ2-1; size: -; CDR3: CASSYFSGSSNEQFF; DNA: TGTGCCAGCAGTTACTTTTCCGGGAGTAGCAATGAGCAGTTCTTC
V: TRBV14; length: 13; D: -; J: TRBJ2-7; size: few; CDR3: CASSQGGTYEQYF; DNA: TGTGCCAGCAGCCAAGGTGGCACCTACGAGCAGTACTTC
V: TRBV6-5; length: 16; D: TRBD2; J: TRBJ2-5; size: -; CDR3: CASSYLGTSGEETQYF; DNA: TGTGCCAGCAGTTATCTTGGGACTAGCGGTGAAGAGACCCAGTACTTC
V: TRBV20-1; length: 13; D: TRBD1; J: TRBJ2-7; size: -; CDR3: CSAEDRTLYEQYF; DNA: TGCAGTGCTGAGGACAGGACCCTTTACGAGCAGTACTTC
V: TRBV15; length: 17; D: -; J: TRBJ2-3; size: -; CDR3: CATSRDSLEGPTDTQYF; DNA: TGTGCCACCAGCAGAGATTCTCTGGAGGGCCCGACAGATACGCAGTATTTT
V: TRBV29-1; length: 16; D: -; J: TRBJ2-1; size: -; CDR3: CSVEFLNVNSYNEQFF; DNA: TGCAGCGTTGAATTCCTGAATGTAAACTCCTACAATGAGCAGTTCTTC
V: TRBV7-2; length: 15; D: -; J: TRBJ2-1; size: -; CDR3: CASSLLRVTSNEQFF; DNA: TGTGCCAGCAGCTTACTCAGGGTGACTAGCAATGAGCAGTTCTTC
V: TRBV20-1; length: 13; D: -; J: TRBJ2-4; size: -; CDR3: CSAAKDGLNIQYF; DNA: TGCAGTGCAGCCAAAGACGGGTTAAACATTCAGTACTTC
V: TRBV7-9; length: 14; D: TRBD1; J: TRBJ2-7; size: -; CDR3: CASSFTLDRGEQYF; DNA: TGTGCCAGCAGCTTTACCTTGGACAGGGGCGAGCAGTACTTC
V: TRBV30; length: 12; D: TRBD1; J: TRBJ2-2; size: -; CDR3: CAWLTGAGELFF; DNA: TGTGCCTGGTTAACAGGGGCCGGGGAGCTGTTTTTT
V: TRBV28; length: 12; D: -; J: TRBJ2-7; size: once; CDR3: CASVGGFYEQYF; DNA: TGTGCCAGCGTTGGGGGGTTTTACGAGCAGTACTTC
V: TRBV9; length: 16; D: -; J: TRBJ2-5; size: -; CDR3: CASSVAGGGLQETQYF; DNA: TGTGCCAGCAGCGTAGCGGGCGGGGGCCTTCAAGAGACCCAGTACTTC
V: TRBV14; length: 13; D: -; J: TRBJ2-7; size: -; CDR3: CASSRRTAYEQYF; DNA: TGTGCCAGCAGCCGCCGGACAGCCTACGAGCAGTACTTC
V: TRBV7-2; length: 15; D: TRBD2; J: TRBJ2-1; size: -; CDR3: CASSETSGGGDEQFF; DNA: TGTGCCAGCAGCGAGACTAGCGGGGGGGGCGATGAGCAGTTCTTC
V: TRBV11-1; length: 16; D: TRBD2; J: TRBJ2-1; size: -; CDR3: CASSGSRTSEDNEQFF; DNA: TGTGCCAGCAGTGGTTCACGGACTAGCGAAGACAATGAGCAGTTCTTC
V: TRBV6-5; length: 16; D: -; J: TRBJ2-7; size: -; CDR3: CASSYSYGTWHYEQYF; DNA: TGTGCCAGCAGTTACTCGTACGGGACGTGGCATTACGAGCAGTACTTC
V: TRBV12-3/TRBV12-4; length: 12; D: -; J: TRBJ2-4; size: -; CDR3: CASSDDILIQYF; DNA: TGTGCCAGCAGTGATGACATCCTCATTCAGTACTTC
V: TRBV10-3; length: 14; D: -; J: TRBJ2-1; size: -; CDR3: CAISDGRDSNEQFF; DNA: TGTGCCATCAGTGATGGCCGGGACTCCAATGAGCAGTTCTTC
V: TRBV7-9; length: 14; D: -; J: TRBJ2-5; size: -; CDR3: CASSYNQLQETQYF; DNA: TGTGCCAGCAGCTACAATCAACTCCAAGAGACCCAGTACTTC
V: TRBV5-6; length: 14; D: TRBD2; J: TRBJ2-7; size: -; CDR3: CASSFTSGTYEQYF; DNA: TGTGCCAGCAGCTTCACTAGCGGGACCTACGAGCAGTACTTC
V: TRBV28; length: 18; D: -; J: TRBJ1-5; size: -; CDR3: CASSSTGLTVYSNQPQHF; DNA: TGTGCCAGCAGTTCAACGGGACTTACAGTTTATAGCAATCAGCCCCAGCATTTT
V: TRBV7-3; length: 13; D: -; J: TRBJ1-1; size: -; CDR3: CASSLIGGTEAFF; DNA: TGTGCCAGCAGCCTAATCGGGGGGACTGAAGCTTTCTTT
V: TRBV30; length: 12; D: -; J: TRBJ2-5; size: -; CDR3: CAWTDSKETQYF; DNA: TGTGCCTGGACGGACAGCAAAGAGACCCAGTACTTC
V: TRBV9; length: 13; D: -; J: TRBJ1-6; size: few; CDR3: CATASGVNSPLHF; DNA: TGTGCCACCGCCTCAGGGGTTAATTCACCCCTCCACTTT
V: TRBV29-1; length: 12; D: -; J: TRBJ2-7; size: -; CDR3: CSAAGIGYEQYF; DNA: TGCAGCGCTGCCGGGATTGGCTACGAGCAGTACTTC
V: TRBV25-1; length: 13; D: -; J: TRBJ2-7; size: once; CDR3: CASSESVRGEQYF; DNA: TGTGCCAGCAGTGAATCCGTACGGGGCGAGCAGTACTTC
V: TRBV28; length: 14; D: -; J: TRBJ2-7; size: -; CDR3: CASSVRTGRGEQYF; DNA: TGTGCCAGCAGTGTCAGGACAGGGAGGGGCGAGCAGTACTTC
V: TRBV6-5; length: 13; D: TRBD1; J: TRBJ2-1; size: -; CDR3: CASEATGRDEQFF; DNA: TGTGCCAGCGAGGCGACAGGGAGAGATGAGCAGTTCTTC
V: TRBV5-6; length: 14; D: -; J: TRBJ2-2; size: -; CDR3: CASSFSSHSGELFF; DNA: TGTGCCAGCAGCTTTTCGTCCCACAGCGGGGAGCTGTTTTTT